Listed here are 8 T cell receptor beta chains from one sample, sequenced in a study of blood T cell repertoires in COVID-19. Profiled with immunoSEQ multiplex PCR; TCRdb holds only in-frame clones, not every one. Of about 310,000 clones listed, about nine tenths are singletons. Specimen: peripheral blood. These receptors were collected from a man in his fifties with active or convalescent COVID-19.

The chain employs TRBV11-2 and TRBJ1-1, with no clear D. The CDR3 has 14 amino acids. Germline CDR1 is SGHAT and CDR2 is FQNNGV. Trimming shortened V by 4 bases and J by 1 base, and 10 bases separated the two germline ends. This chain's CDR3 is CASSYLQENTEAFF. CDR3 bases: TGTGCCAGCAGCTATTTACAAGAGAACACTGAAGCTTTCTTT.

The J gene is TRBJ2-6, the V gene TRBV9; D ambiguous. CDR1 is SGDLS, CDR2 YYNGEE, per germline. Deletions cut 1 base from V and 3 bases from J, with 2 bases between. This CDR3 has 13 residues. CDR3 sequence: CASSVYGANVLTF. DNA of the CDR3: TGTGCCAGCAGCGTATATGGGGCCAACGTCCTGACTTTC. The full variable domain, in which reference TRBV9 and TRBJ2-6 provide the parts outside the CDR3, is DSGVTQTPKHLITATGQRVTLRCSPRSGDLSVYWYQQSLDQGLQFLIQYYNGEERAKGNILERFSAQQFPDLHSELNLSSLELGDSALYFCASSVYGANVLTFGAGSRLTVL.

The V gene is TRBV11-2, the J gene TRBJ2-7; 9 nucleotides align to TRBD2. Trimming at V came to 2 bases and at J to 1 base, leaving 6 bases not matched to a gene. Germline CDR1 reads SGHAT; CDR2 reads FQNNGV. The CDR3 is 16 amino acids. In DNA, the CDR3 is TGTGCCAGCAGCTTACTGGGGCTAGCGGGATCCTACGAGCAGTACTTC. As protein: CASSLLGLAGSYEQYF.

CDR3 region: CASSLDAGGVPGTQYF. The CDR3 DNA is TGTGCCAGCAGCTTAGACGCCGGCGGAGTTCCGGGGACCCAGTACTTC. The V and J genes are TRBV7-8 and TRBJ2-5; no reliable D call. This CDR3 region has 16 residues. Germline CDR1 is SGHVS and CDR2 is FQNEAQ. V was shortened by 1 base and J by 7 bases, with 19 bases between the two germline ends.

The chain uses TRBV12-3 or TRBV12-4 and TRBJ1-4, with no clear D. This CDR3 comprises 13 residues. Trimming shortened V by 8 bases and J by 3 bases, and 10 bases separated the two germline ends. The CDR3 reads CASSRGSNEKLFF. CDR3 coding DNA: TGTGCCAGCTCTCGGGGATCTAATGAAAAACTGTTTTTT.

The genes are TRBV5-4 and TRBJ2-3; TRBD1 is a possible D gene (5 bases). V was shortened by 0 bases and J by 3 bases, with 11 bases between the two germline ends. CDR3 size: 15 residues. In germline, CDR1 is SGHNT, CDR2 YYREEE (reference sequence). The CDR3, as DNA: TGTGCCAGCAGCTTGGTTAGGGGTTTGACAGATACGCAGTATTTT. Translated: CASSLVRGLTDTQYF.

In its sample, this clone was seen once. The chain combines TRBV25-1 with TRBJ2-1; 12 bases match TRBD1. Germline V gives CDR1 MGHDK, CDR2 SYGVNS. This CDR3 region has 17 residues. The V gene end was trimmed by 6 bases and the J gene end by 6 bases; junction bases not matched to a gene: 12. The CDR3, as DNA: TGTGCCAGCAGGAGTTCCGGGACAGGGGGCCTGGTCAATGAGCAGTTCTTC. As protein: CASRSSGTGGLVNEQFF.

This clone showed up just once. CDR3 sequence reads: CASSLYPSGEADTQYF. The CDR3 DNA is TGCGCCAGCAGCTTATACCCTAGCGGAGAAGCAGATACGCAGTATTTT. This sequence joins TRBV5-1 and TRBJ2-3; TRBD2 matches at 7 bases. The CDR3 is 16 residues long. Per germline, CDR1 SGHRS and CDR2 YFSETQ. V lost 2 bases, J lost 4 bases, and 10 bases stayed unmatched.